This T cell receptor beta chain was sequenced for a study of CD4 T cells in relation to SARS-CoV-2 and coronaviruses. Only in-frame clones appear in the TCRdb table, and some are missing; sequencing was by immunoSEQ multiplex PCR. In the table there are about 36,000 clones, about four fifths of which are singletons. V was shortened by 2 bases and J by 0 bases, with 12 bases between the two germline ends. Germline values: CDR1 SGHVS, CDR2 FQNEAQ. The CDR3 is 16 residues long. Points on this clone: The antigen is not known.

This clonotype originated in an adult with COVID-19. The sample comprised naive CD4+ T cells from PBMCs, cultured in vitro. Subset: naive CD4+ T cells isolated by negative enrichment. The chain carries TRBV7-8 and TRBJ2-3; D may be TRBD2 (5 bases). This CDR3 is CASSLTADLSTDTQYF. The DNA for the CDR3 is TGTGCCAGCAGCTTAACAGCGGATCTTAGCACAGATACGCAGTATTTT.